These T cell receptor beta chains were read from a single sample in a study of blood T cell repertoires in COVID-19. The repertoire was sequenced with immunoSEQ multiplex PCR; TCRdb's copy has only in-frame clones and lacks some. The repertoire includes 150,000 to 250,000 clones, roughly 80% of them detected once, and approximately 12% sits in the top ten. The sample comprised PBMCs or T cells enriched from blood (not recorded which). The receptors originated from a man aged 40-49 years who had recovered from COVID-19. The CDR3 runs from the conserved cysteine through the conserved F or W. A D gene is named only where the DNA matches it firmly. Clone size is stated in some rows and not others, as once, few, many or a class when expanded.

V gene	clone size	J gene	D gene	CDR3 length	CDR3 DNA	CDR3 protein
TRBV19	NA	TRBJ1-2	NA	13	TGTGCCAGTAGCCCGGACAGTAACTATGGCTACACCTTC	CASSPDSNYGYTF
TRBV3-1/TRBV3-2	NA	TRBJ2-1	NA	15	TGTGCCAGCAGCCAATTTCAGGCAGGGGACAATGAGCAGTTCTTC	CASSQFQAGDNEQFF
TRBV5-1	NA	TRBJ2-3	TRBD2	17	TGCGCCAGCAGCCCAACCGGGACTAGCGTTCACACAGATACGCAGTATTTT	CASSPTGTSVHTDTQYF
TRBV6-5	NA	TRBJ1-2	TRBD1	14	TGTGCCAGCAGCCACGGACAGGGTCACTTTGGCTACACCTTC	CASSHGQGHFGYTF
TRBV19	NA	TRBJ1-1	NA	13	TGTGCCAGTAGTACAACAGGGAACACTGAAGCTTTCTTT	CASSTTGNTEAFF
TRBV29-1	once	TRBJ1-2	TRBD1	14	TGCAGCGCCATCCCGACAGGGGGGGAGTTTGGCTACACCTTC	CSAIPTGGEFGYTF
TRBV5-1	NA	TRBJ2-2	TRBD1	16	TGCGCCAGCAGCTTGAACCAGGGGGCGAACACCGGGGAGCTGTTTTTT	CASSLNQGANTGELFF
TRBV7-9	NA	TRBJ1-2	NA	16	TGTGCCAGCAGCCGAGGCGGCCAGGGCGGTGGGTATGGCTACACCTTC	CASSRGGQGGGYGYTF
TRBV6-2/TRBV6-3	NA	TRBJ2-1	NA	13	TGTGCCAGCAGTTACATCGGCTACAATGAGCAGTTCTTC	CASSYIGYNEQFF
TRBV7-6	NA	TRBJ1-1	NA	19	TGTGCCAGCAGCTTAGCGAGGCCCGGGACGCTAGCGTTGAACACTGAAGCTTTCTTT	CASSLARPGTLALNTEAFF
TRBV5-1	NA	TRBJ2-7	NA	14	TGCGCCAGCAGCTTGGTCGGTGCGTCCTACGAGCAGTACTTC	CASSLVGASYEQYF
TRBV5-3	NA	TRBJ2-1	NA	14	TGTGCCAGAAGCTATTGTCTAGCGAGCGATGAGCAGTTCTTC	CARSYCLASDEQFF
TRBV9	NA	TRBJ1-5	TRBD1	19	TGTGCCAGCAGCGTAGCTCTTCAACAGGGGGCGGATAGCAATCAGCCCCAGCATTTT	CASSVALQQGADSNQPQHF
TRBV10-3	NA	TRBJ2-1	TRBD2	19	TGTGCCATCAGTGAGTGGGGGACTAGCGGGATGAGCTCCTACAATGAGCAGTTCTTC	CAISEWGTSGMSSYNEQFF
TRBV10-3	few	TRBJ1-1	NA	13	TGTGCCATCAGTGCCGGGTTGAACACTGAAGCTTTCTTT	CAISAGLNTEAFF
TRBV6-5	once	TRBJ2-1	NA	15	TGTGCCAGCAGCCGAGTCCTGAGCTCCTACAATGAGCAGTTCTTC	CASSRVLSSYNEQFF
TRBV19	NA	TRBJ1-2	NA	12	TGTGCCAGTACGGAGGCGGGCTATGGCTACACCTTC	CASTEAGYGYTF
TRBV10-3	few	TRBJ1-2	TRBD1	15	TGTGCCATCAGTGAGTGGCAGGGGGTTAACTATGGCTACACCTTC	CAISEWQGVNYGYTF
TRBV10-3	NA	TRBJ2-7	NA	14	TGTGCCATCAGTGGACAGGTCAGCTCCTACGAGCAGTACTTC	CAISGQVSSYEQYF
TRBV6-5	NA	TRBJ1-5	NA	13	TGTGCCAGCACCGGGATTCGCAATCAGCCCCAGCATTTT	CASTGIRNQPQHF
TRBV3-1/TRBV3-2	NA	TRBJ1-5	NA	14	TGTGCCAGCAGCCAAGGCGTGGGAGATCAGCCCCAGCATTTT	CASSQGVGDQPQHF
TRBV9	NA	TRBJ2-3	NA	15	TGTGCCAGCAGCGCCGGGTTCTTAAGCACAGATACGCAGTATTTT	CASSAGFLSTDTQYF
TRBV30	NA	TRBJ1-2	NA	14	TGTGCCTGGAGTGTACTAGGTTTCGGCTATGGCTACACCTTC	CAWSVLGFGYGYTF
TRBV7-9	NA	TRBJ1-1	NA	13	TGTGCCAGCAGCTTAGTGGCGAACACTGAAGCTTTCTTT	CASSLVANTEAFF
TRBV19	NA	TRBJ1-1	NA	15	TGTGCCAGTACCGTATCGGGGTCCATGAACACTGAAGCTTTCTTT	CASTVSGSMNTEAFF
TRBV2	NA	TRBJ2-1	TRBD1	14	TGTGCCAGCAGTGGTGGACAGGGGGTTGGTGAGCAGTTCTTC	CASSGGQGVGEQFF
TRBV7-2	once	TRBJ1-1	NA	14	TGTGCCAGCAGCTTACAGATCATGAACACTGAAGCTTTCTTT	CASSLQIMNTEAFF
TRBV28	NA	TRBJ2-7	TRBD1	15	TGTGCCAGCAGTTTCGTAGGGACAGGCGACTACGAGCAGTACTTC	CASSFVGTGDYEQYF
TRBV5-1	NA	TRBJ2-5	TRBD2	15	TGCGCCAGCAGCTTTGGTAGCGGGAGAGCGGAGACCCAGTACTTC	CASSFGSGRAETQYF
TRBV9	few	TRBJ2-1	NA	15	TGTGCCAGCAGCGTAGCGGGATTCTTCGACAATGAGCAGTTCTTC	CASSVAGFFDNEQFF
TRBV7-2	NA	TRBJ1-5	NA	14	TGTGCCAGCAGCCCGCCCTATAGCAATCAGCCCCAGCATTTT	CASSPPYSNQPQHF
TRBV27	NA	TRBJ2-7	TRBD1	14	TGTGCCAGCAGTGACAACAGGGGACCTTACGAGCAGTACTTC	CASSDNRGPYEQYF
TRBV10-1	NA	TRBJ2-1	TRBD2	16	TGCGCCAGCAGTGTAGCACTAGCGGGACTCTACAATGAGCAGTTCTTC	CASSVALAGLYNEQFF
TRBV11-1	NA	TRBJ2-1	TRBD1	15	TGTGCCAGCAGCGTCCGGGACAGCCATGGGGATGAGCAGTTCTTC	CASSVRDSHGDEQFF
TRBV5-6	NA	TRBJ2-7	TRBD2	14	TGTGCCAGCAGCTTTGGGACTAGCGTCTACGAGCAGTACTTC	CASSFGTSVYEQYF
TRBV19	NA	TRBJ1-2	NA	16	TGTGCCAGTAGTCTTATCGTCCGGGACACGGTCTATGGCTACACCTTC	CASSLIVRDTVYGYTF
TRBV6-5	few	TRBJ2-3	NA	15	TGTGCCAGCAGTTACGCGGCCGTCACCGCAGATACGCAGTATTTT	CASSYAAVTADTQYF
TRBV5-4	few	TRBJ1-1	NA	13	TGTGCCAGCAGCCGCCGGGACTTCGGTGAAGCTTTCTTT	CASSRRDFGEAFF
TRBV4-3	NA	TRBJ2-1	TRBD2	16	TGCGCCAGCAGCCACTTAGCGGGTACCTCCTACAATGAGCAGTTCTTC	CASSHLAGTSYNEQFF
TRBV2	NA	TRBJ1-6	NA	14	TGTGCCAGCAGTGACCAAGGGGGAGATTCACCCCTCCACTTT	CASSDQGGDSPLHF
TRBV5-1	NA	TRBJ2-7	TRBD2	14	TGCGCCAGCAGACCCACCACTAGCGATCAAGGGCAGTACTTC	CASRPTTSDQGQYF
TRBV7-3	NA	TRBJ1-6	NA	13	TGTGCCAGCAGCCAAGGGACAAATTCACCCCTCCACTTT	CASSQGTNSPLHF
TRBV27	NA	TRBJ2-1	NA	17	TGTGCCAGCAGTTTAACCGTACTAGGATCTTTCGACAATGAGCAGTTCTTC	CASSLTVLGSFDNEQFF
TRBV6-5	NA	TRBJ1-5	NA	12	TGTGCCAGTACGGCAGGGGCTTGGGCCCAGCATTTT	CASTAGAWAQHF
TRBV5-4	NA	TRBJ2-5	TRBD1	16	TGTGCCAGCAGCAATGGTGGGGCAGGGGGCAGGGAGACCCAGTACTTC	CASSNGGAGGRETQYF
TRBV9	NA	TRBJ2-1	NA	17	TGTGCCAGCAGCGCCCCCCGGGGAGGGGGGGTGTACAATGAGCAGTTCTTC	CASSAPRGGGVYNEQFF
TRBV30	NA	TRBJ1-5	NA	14	TGTGCCTGGAGCCACGACAATACCAATCAGCCCCAGCATTTT	CAWSHDNTNQPQHF
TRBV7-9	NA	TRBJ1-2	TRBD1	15	TGTGCCAGCAGCGCCCTGGGACAGGCGCCCTATGGCTACACCTTC	CASSALGQAPYGYTF
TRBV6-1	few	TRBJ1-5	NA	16	TGTGCCAGCAGTGAAAGCGTCACCTATAGCAATCAGCCCCAGCATTTT	CASSESVTYSNQPQHF
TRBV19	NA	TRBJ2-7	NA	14	TGTGCCAGTAGTATAGCAGGGGCTCAGTACGAGCAGTACTTC	CASSIAGAQYEQYF
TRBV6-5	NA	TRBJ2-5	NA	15	TGTGCCAGCAATCCGGACAGACCTGGTGCCGAGACCCAGTACTTC	CASNPDRPGAETQYF
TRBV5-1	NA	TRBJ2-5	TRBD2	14	TGCGCCAGCAGCTTGGCGCGGGAGCCGGAGACCCAGTACTTC	CASSLAREPETQYF
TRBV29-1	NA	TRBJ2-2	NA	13	TGCAGCGGGACAGCTACGAACACCGGGGAGCTGTTTTTT	CSGTATNTGELFF
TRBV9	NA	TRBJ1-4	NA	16	TGTGCCAGCAGCCCTTATACTATTGCAACTAATGAAAAACTGTTTTTT	CASSPYTIATNEKLFF
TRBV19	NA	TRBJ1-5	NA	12	TGTGCCAGTAGTTTTCTGCGTCAGCCCCAGCATTTT	CASSFLRQPQHF
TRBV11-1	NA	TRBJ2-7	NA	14	TGTGCCAGCAGCCCGACTCTGAGCTCCTACGAGCAGTACTTC	CASSPTLSSYEQYF
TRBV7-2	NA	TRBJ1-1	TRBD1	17	TGTGCCAGCAGCTTAGACGGGACAGGGGATTTTATGACTGAAGCTTTCTTT	CASSLDGTGDFMTEAFF
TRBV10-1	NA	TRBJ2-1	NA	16	TGCGCCAGCAGTGAGGAGAAAGGGAGCTCCTACAATGAGCAGTTCTTC	CASSEEKGSSYNEQFF
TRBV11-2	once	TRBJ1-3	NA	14	TGTGCCAGCAGCTTAGGGACAGAGGGAAACACCATATATTTT	CASSLGTEGNTIYF